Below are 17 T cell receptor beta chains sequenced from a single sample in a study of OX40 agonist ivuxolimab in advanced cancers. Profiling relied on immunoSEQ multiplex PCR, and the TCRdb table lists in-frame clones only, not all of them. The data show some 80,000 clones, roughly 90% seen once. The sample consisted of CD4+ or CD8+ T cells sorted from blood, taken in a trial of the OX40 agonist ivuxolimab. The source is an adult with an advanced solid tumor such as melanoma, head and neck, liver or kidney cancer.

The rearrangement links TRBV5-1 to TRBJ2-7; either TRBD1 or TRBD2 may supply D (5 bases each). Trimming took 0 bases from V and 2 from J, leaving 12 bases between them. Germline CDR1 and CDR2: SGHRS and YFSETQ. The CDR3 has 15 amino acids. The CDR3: CASSLGPGATYEQYF. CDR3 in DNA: TGCGCCAGCAGCTTGGGTCCCGGGGCAACCTACGAGCAGTACTTC.

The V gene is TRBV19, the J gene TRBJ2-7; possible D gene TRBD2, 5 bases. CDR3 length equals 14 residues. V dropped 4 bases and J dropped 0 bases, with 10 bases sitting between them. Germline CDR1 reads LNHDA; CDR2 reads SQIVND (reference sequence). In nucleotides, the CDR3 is TGTGCCAGTAGTAGGGGAGTTGGCTCCTACGAGCAGTACTTC. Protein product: CASSRGVGSYEQYF. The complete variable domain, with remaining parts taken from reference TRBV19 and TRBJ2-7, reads DGGITQSPKYLFRKEGQNVTLSCEQNLNHDAMYWYRQDPGQGLRLIYYSQIVNDFQKGDIAEGYSVSREKKESFPLTVTSAQKNPTAFYLCASSRGVGSYEQYFGPGTRLTVT.

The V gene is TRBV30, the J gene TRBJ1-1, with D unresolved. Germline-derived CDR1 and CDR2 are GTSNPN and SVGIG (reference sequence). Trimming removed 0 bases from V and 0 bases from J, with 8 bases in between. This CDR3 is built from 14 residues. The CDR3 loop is CAWSVERLNTEAFF. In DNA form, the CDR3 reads TGTGCCTGGAGTGTAGAACGGCTGAACACTGAAGCTTTCTTT.

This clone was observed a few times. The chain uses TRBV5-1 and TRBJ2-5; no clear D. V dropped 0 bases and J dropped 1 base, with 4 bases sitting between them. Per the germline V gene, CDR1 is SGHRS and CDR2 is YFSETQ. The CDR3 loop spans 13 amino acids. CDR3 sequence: CASSLGIQETQYF. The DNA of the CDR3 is TGCGCCAGCAGCTTGGGAATCCAAGAGACCCAGTACTTC.

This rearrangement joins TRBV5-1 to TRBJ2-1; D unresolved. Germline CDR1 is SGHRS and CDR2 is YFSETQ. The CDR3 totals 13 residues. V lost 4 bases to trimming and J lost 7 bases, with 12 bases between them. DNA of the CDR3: TGCGCCAGCAGCCGACACGCCCAGAATGAGCAGTTCTTC. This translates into CASSRHAQNEQFF.

The chain's CDR3 is CASSLAPREPDTQYF. CDR3 in DNA: TGCGCCAGCAGCTTGGCTCCCAGGGAGCCAGATACGCAGTATTTT. The chain carries TRBV5-1 and TRBJ2-3, with D perhaps given as TRBD1 or TRBD2 (5 bases each). Germline loops: CDR1 SGHRS, CDR2 YFSETQ. With 0 bases removed from V and 4 bases from J, the gap between germline ends came to 12 bases. CDR3 length: 15 amino acids.

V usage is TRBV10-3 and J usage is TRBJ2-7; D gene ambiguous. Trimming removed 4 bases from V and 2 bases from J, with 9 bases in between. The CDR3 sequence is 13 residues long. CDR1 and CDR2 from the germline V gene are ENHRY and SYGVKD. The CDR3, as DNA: TGTGCCATCAGTGTGGCCCTTACCTACGAGCAGTACTTC. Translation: CAISVALTYEQYF.

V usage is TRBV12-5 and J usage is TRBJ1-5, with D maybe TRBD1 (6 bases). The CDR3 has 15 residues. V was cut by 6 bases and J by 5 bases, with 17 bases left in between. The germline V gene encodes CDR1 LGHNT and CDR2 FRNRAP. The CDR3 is CASGEGGRGDQPQHF. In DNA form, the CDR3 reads TGTGCTAGTGGCGAGGGGGGTCGGGGTGATCAGCCCCAGCATTTT. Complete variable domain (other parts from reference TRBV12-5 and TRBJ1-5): DARVTQTPRHKVTEMGQEVTMRCQPILGHNTVFWYRQTMMQGLELLAYFRNRAPLDDSGMPKDRFSAEMPDATLATLKIQPSEPRDSAVYFCASGEGGRGDQPQHFGDGTRLSIL.

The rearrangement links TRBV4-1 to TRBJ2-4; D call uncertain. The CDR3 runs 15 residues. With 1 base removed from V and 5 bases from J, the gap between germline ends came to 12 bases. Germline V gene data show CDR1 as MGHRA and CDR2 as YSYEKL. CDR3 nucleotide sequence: TGCGCCAGCAGCCAAGTCGGGCTTCCTCAAAACATTCAGTACTTC. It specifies CASSQVGLPQNIQYF.

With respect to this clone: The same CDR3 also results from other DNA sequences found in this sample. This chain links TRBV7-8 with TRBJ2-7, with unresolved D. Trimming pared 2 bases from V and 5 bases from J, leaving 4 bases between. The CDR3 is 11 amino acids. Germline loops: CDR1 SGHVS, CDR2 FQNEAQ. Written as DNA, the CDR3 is TGTGCCAGCAGCTTAATGAACGAGCAGTACTTC. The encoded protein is CASSLMNEQYF.

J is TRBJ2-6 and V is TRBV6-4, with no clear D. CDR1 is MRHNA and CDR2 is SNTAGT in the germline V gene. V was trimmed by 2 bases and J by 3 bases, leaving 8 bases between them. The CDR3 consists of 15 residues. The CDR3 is CASSDLGFGANVLTF. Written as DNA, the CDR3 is TGTGCCAGCAGTGACCTAGGATTTGGGGCCAACGTCCTGACTTTC.

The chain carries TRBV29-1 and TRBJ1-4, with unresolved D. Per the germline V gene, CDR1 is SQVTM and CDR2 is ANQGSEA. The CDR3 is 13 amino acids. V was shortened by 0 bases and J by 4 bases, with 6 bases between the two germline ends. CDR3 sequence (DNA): TGCAGCGTTGAAGAGGGCCTTAATGAAAAACTGTTTTTT. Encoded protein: CSVEEGLNEKLFF.

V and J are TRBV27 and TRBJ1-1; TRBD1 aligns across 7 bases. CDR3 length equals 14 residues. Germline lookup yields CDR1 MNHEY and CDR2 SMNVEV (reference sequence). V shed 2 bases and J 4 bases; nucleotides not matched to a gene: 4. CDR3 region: CASSLKGARTEAFF. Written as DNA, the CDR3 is TGTGCCAGCAGTTTAAAGGGGGCACGCACTGAAGCTTTCTTT.

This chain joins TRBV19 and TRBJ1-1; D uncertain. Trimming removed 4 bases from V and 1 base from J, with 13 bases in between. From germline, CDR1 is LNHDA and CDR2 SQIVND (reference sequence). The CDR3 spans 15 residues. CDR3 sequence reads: CASSRGITQNTEAFF. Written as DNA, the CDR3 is TGTGCCAGTAGTAGAGGAATAACCCAGAACACTGAAGCTTTCTTT.

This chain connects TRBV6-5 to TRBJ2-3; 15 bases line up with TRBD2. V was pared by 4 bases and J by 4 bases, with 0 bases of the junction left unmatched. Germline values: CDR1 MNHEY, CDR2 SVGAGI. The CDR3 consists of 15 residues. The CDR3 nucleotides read TGTGCCAGCAGTTGGACTAGCGGGAGGGCAGATACGCAGTATTTT. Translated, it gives CASSWTSGRADTQYF.

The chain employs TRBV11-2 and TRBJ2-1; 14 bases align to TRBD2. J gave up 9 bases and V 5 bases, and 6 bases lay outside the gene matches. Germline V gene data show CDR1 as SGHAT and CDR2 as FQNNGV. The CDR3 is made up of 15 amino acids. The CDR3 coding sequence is TGTGCCAGCAGCCAAGGGACTAGCGGGAGTACTGAGCAGTTCTTC. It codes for CASSQGTSGSTEQFF.

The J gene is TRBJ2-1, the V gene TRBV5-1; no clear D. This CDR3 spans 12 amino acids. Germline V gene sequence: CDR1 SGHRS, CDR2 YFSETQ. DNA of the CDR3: TGCGTCGCGGTTAGTTTTCCCAATGAGCAGTTCTTC. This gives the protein CVAVSFPNEQFF.